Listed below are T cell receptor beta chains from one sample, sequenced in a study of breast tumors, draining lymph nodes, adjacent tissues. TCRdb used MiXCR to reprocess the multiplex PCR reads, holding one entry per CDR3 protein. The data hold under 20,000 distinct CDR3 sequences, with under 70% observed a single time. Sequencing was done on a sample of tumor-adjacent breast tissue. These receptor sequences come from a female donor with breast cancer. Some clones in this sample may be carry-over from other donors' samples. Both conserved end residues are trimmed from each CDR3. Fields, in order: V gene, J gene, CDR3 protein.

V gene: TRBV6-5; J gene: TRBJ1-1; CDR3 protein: ASTPPGGDGTEAF
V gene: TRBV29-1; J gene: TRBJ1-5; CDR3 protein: SVLITPGGQPQH
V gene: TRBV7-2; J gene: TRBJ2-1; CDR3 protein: ASSLGPWGQF
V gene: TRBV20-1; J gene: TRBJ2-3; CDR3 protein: SARPGSDTQY
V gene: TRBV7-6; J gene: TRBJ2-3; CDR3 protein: ASSPSVSGVGTDTQY
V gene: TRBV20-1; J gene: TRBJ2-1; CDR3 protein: SARGLGGRYNEQF
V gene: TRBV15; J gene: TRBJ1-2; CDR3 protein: ATSSGGNYGYT
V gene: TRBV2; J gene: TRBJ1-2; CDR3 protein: ASRTQGESNYGYT
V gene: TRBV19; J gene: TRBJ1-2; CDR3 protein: ASSINMGRDRNYGYT
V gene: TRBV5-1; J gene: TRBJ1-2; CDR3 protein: ASSQDPAVYGYT
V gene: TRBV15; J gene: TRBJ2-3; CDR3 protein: ATSRDLLFSTDTQY
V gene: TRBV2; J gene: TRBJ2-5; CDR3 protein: ASIKTQAGETQY
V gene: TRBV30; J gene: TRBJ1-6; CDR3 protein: AWSASFREINSPLH
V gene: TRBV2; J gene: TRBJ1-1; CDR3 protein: ASTANTEAF
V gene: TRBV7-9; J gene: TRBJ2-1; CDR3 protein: ASRYRQGYEQF
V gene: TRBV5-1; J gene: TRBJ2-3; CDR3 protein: ASSKGHRDRFTDTQY
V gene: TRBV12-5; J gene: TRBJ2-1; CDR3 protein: ASGPSGRGQF
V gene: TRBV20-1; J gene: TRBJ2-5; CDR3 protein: SAENSETQS
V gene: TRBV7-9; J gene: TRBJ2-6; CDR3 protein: ASSPGYVLT